Sequencing of this T cell receptor (beta chain) was carried out in a study of cytomegalovirus exposure and HLA in healthy donors. As for the study in general: Genotyping of roughly 400 donors showed that over 80% belonged to the Caucasian-associated ancestry cluster.

The PCR made use of 60 Vbeta and 13 Jbeta primers. Generated by immunoSEQ multiplex PCR, the TCRdb table keeps only in-frame clones and is missing some. The sample lists about 160,000 clones, 70% to 80% occurring once. Study findings and constraints: Analysis was performed later, and it showed HLA-associated TCR beta chains to be more clonally expanded than equally common others. TCR beta sequences reportedly predicted the HLA-A and HLA-B alleles of most subjects accurately. The likely explanation for a cluster of highly shared sequence variants was sequencing artifact.

With respect to this clone: Antigen specificity is unknown.

The sequence was obtained from a woman aged 50 to 60 in good health and CMV-seronegative. Sequencing was carried out using PBMCs.

The CDR3 DNA sequence: TGTGCCAGCAGTGAAGTTGGTAGAGGGCTCTACGAGCAGTACTTC. It translates to CASSEVGRGLYEQYF. The genes are TRBV2 and TRBJ2-7, with D tentatively TRBD2 (5 bases). Germline CDR1 is SNHLY and CDR2 is FYNNEI. This CDR3 contains 15 residues. Trimming took 1 base from V and 3 from J, leaving 13 bases between them.